This TCR beta chain was found in a study of T cell changes during pregnancy in multiple sclerosis. The ends lost 4 bases at V and 5 bases at J; junction bases unmatched: 6. CDR1 is SGHRS, CDR2 YFSETQ, per germline. This CDR3 contains 15 residues. Sequencing used immunoSEQ multiplex PCR; TCRdb keeps in-frame clones, though not all of them. The sample records about 60,000 clones, 90% being singletons. This chain uses TRBV5-1 with TRBJ2-5; 12 bases are shared with TRBD2. The starting material was peripheral blood, obtained in the third trimester of pregnancy. This receptor was identified in a female donor in good health, enrolled as a control in a pregnancy study. CDR3 loop: CASSVTSGGGETQYF. The CDR3 coding sequence is TGCGCCAGCAGCGTGACTAGCGGGGGAGGGGAGACCCAGTACTTC. Using reference TRBV5-1 and TRBJ2-5 for the parts outside the CDR3, the full variable domain is KAGVTQTPRYLIKTRGQQVTLSCSPISGHRSVSWYQQTPGQGLQFLFEYFSETQRNKGNFPGRFSGRQFSNSRSEMNVSTLELGDSALYLCASSVTSGGGETQYFGPGTRLLVL.